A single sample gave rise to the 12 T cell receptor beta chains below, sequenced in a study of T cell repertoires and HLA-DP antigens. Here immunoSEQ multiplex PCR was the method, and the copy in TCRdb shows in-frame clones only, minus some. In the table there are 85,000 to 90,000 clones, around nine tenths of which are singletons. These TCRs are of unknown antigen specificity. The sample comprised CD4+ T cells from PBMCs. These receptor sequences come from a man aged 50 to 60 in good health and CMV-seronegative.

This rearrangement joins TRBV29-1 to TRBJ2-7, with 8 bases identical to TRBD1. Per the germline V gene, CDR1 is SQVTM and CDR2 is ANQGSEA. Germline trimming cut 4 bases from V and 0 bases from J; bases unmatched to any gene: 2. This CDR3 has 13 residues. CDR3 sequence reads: CSVGGTGSYEQYF. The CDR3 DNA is TGCAGCGTTGGAGGGACAGGCTCCTACGAGCAGTACTTC.

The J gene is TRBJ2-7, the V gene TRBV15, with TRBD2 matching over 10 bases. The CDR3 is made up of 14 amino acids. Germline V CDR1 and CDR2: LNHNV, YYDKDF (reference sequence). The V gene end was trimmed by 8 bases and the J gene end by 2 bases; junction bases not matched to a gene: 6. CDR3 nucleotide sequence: TGTGCCACCCGATTCCTAGCGGGAGCCTACGAGCAGTACTTC. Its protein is CATRFLAGAYEQYF.

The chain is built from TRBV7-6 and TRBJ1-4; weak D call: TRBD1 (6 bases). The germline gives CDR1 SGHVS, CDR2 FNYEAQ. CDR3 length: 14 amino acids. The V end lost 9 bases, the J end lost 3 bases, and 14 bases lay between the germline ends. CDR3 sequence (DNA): TGTGCCAGTCGCAGGGGTGCGGCTAATGAAAAACTGTTTTTT. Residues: CASRRGAANEKLFF.

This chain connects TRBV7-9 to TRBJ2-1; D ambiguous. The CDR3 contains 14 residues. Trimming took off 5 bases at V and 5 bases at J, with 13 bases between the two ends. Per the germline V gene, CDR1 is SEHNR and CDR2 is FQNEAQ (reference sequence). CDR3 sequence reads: CASSLTTGNNEQFF. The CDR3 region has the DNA TGTGCCAGCAGCCTTACGACCGGCAACAATGAGCAGTTCTTC.

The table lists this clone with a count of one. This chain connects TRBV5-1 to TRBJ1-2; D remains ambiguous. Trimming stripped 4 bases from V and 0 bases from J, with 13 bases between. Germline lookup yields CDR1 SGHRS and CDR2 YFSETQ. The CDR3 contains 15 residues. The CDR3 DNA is TGCGCCAGCAGCAAGCCTGAGTTAGCTAACTATGGCTACACCTTC. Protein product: CASSKPELANYGYTF.

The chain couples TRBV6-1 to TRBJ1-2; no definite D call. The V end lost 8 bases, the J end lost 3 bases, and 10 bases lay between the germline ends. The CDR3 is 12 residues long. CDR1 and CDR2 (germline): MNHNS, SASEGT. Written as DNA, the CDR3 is TGTGCCAGCTCTCTGGTTGACTATGGCTACACCTTC. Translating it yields CASSLVDYGYTF.

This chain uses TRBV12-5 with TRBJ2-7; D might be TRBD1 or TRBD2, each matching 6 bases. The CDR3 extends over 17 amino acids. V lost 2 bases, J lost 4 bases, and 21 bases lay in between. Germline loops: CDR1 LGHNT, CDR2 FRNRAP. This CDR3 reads CASGLLRGQWTAYEQYF. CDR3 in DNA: TGTGCTAGTGGTTTGCTACGGGGGCAATGGACGGCTTACGAGCAGTACTTC. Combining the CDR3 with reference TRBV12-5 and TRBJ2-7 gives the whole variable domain DARVTQTPRHKVTEMGQEVTMRCQPILGHNTVFWYRQTMMQGLELLAYFRNRAPLDDSGMPKDRFSAEMPDATLATLKIQPSEPRDSAVYFCASGLLRGQWTAYEQYFGPGTRLTVT.

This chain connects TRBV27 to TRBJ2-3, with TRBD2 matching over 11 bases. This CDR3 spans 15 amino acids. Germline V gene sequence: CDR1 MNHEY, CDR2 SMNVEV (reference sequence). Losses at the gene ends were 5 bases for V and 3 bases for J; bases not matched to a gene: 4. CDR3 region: CASSPLAGVTDTQYF. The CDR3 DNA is TGTGCCAGCAGTCCACTAGCGGGAGTTACAGATACGCAGTATTTT.

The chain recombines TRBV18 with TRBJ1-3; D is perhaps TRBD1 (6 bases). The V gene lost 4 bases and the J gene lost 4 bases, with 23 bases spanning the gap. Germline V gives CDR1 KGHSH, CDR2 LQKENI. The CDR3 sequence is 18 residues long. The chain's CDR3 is CASSQERAQGMRGNTIYF. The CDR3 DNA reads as TGTGCCAGCTCACAAGAACGCGCCCAGGGGATGAGAGGAAACACCATATATTTT.

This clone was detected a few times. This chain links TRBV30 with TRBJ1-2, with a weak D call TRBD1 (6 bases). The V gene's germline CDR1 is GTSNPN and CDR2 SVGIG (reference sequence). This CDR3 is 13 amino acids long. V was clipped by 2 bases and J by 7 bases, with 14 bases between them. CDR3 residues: CAWSKRTAGGYTF. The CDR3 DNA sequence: TGTGCCTGGAGTAAAAGGACAGCGGGTGGCTACACCTTC.

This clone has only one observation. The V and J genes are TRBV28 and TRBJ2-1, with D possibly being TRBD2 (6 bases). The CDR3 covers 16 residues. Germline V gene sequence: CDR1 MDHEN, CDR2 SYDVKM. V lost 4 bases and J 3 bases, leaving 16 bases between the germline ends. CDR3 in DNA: TGTGCCAGCAGTTCGTACGGGAGTTCGGTCTACAATGAGCAGTTCTTC. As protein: CASSSYGSSVYNEQFF.

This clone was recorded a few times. DNA for the CDR3: TGTGCCAGCAGTTACTCGGTGGTGCAGGGCCATTCACCCCTCCACTTT. This codes for CASSYSVVQGHSPLHF. The J gene is TRBJ1-6, the V gene TRBV6-5; the D gene is possibly TRBD1 (5 bases). Per the germline V gene, CDR1 is MNHEY and CDR2 is SVGAGI. Trimming removed 0 bases from V and 8 bases from J, with 14 bases in between. CDR3 size: 16 residues.